One and the same sample provided the 14 T cell receptor beta chains below, sequenced in a study of blood T cells in healthy people across ages. Using a J-beta primer mix together with a sample-barcoded 5' primer, a second PCR was run for 7 to 11 cycles. TCRdb re-derived calls from the 5' RACE reads in MiXCR, one entry per CDR3 protein. The sample lists under 1,000,000 distinct CDR3 sequences; 35% to 50% were seen once. Sample: blood. Receptor source: a man older than 75 in good health.

The chain carries TRBV20-1 and TRBJ1-1; 9 positions match TRBD1. V shed 4 bases, J shed 3 bases, and the junction held 6 bases outside the gene matches. Germline V gives CDR1 DFQATT, CDR2 SNEGSKA (reference sequence). The CDR3 extends over 14 amino acids. CDR3 sequence: CSANDRGYYTEAFF. Written as DNA, the CDR3 is TGCAGTGCTAATGACAGGGGGTACTACACTGAAGCTTTCTTT.

J is TRBJ2-5 and V is TRBV20-1; unclear D gene. CDR1 and CDR2 from the germline V gene are DFQATT and SNEGSKA (reference sequence). V was trimmed by 0 bases and J by 3 bases, leaving 8 bases between them. The CDR3 extends over 13 amino acids. The CDR3 DNA is TGCAGTGCTAGAGATTCCCAAAAAGAGACCCAGTACTTC. Encoded protein: CSARDSQKETQYF.

This clonotype was counted at least ten times. The chain recombines TRBV2 with TRBJ2-7; 9 nucleotides agree with TRBD2. The junction had 9 bases not matched to a gene; V was cut back by 0 bases and J by 3 bases. The CDR3 spans 17 residues. The germline V gene has CDR1 SNHLY and CDR2 FYNNEI. The CDR3 sequence is CASSEAGLAGIFYEQYF. DNA of the CDR3: TGTGCCAGCAGTGAAGCCGGGCTAGCGGGAATATTCTACGAGCAGTACTTC.

This clonotype was recorded a few times. This chain links TRBV25-1 with TRBJ1-2; the D is unclear. The V gene lost 3 bases and the J gene lost 2 bases, with 7 bases spanning the gap. This CDR3 region has 13 residues. Germline V CDR1 and CDR2: MGHDK, SYGVNS. The CDR3 DNA is TGTGCCAGCAGTGAGGCAGCGAACTATGGCTACACCTTC. Translated, it gives CASSEAANYGYTF.

The V gene is TRBV6-5, the J gene TRBJ2-1; TRBD2 agrees at 8 bases. The trim removed 5 bases at V and 2 bases at J, leaving 5 bases unmatched. CDR3 length: 15 residues. CDR1 and CDR2 from the germline V gene are MNHEY and SVGAGI. CDR3 coding DNA: TGTGCCAGCAGTCGCGGGAGGACCACCTACAATGAGCAGTTCTTC. This codes for CASSRGRTTYNEQFF.

This chain joins TRBV20-1 and TRBJ1-6, with TRBD1 identical over 9 bases. The CDR3 has 17 residues. Germline V gene data show CDR1 as DFQATT and CDR2 as SNEGSKA (reference sequence). V was clipped by 1 base and J by 0 bases; unmatched bases: 4. CDR3 sequence reads: CSARVQGASSYNSPLHF. CDR3 in DNA: TGCAGTGCTAGAGTACAGGGGGCGAGCTCCTATAATTCACCCCTCCACTTT.

The V gene is TRBV28, the J gene TRBJ1-2, with a possible D match to TRBD1 (5 bases). Trimming removed 1 base from V and 2 bases from J, with 11 bases in between. CDR1 and CDR2 from the germline V gene are MDHEN and SYDVKM. The CDR3 covers 15 residues. The CDR3 loop is CASSLSGKINYGYTF. The DNA of the CDR3 is TGTGCCAGCAGTTTATCAGGGAAGATCAACTATGGCTACACCTTC.

The J gene is TRBJ2-1, the V gene TRBV12-3 or TRBV12-4, with 11 bases matching TRBD2. With 4 bases clipped from V and 6 bases from J, the junction kept 11 bases outside the gene matches. CDR3 size: 17 residues. The CDR3 DNA is TGTGCCAGCAGTTCACTCTTGGGACTAGCGGAACCCAATGAGCAGTTCTTC. It translates to CASSSLLGLAEPNEQFF.

Written as DNA, the CDR3 is TGCAGCGTTAGGCCCCGGGAAGTGGACACTGAAGCTTTCTTT. It yields the protein CSVRPREVDTEAFF. The gene calls are TRBV29-1 and TRBJ1-1; D unresolved. The V gene's germline CDR1 is SQVTM and CDR2 ANQGSEA. The CDR3 runs 14 residues. With 5 bases removed from V and 3 bases from J, the gap between germline ends came to 16 bases.

This clonotype was detected only a few times. V gene TRBV12-3 or TRBV12-4 combines with J gene TRBJ2-2; TRBD1 is a possible D gene (6 bases). This CDR3 contains 13 residues. V lost 6 bases to trimming and J lost 5 bases, with 10 bases between them. The DNA for the CDR3 is TGTGCCAGCAGCGGGACAAGAACCGGGGAGCTGTTTTTT. Translation: CASSGTRTGELFF.

The chain has TRBV20-1 and TRBJ1-2; 8 bases are shared with TRBD1. Germline trimming cut 6 bases from V and 8 bases from J; bases unmatched to any gene: 8. The V gene's germline CDR1 is DFQATT and CDR2 SNEGSKA (reference sequence). The CDR3 is 12 amino acids. CDR3 sequence (DNA): TGCAGTGCAACCACAGGGGGAGGGGGCTACACCTTC. This sequence encodes CSATTGGGGYTF.

CDR3 coding DNA: TGTGCCAGCAGCTCCTTCGGAGGGGACGGAAGCTACGAGCAGTACTTC. Translation: CASSSFGGDGSYEQYF. The V and J genes are TRBV7-9 and TRBJ2-7, with D possibly being TRBD2 (6 bases). This CDR3 contains 16 residues. The V end lost 4 bases, the J end lost 3 bases, and 19 bases lay between the germline ends. Germline CDR1 SEHNR, CDR2 FQNEAQ (reference sequence).

The chain links TRBV19 to TRBJ1-2; unclear D gene. The CDR3 runs 14 residues. The germline V gene has CDR1 LNHDA and CDR2 SQIVND (reference sequence). Between the trimmed V and J ends, which lost 3 bases and 5 bases, there was a span of 13 bases. The CDR3 spells CASSIQETFYGYTF. The CDR3 DNA reads as TGTGCCAGTAGTATCCAGGAGACCTTTTATGGCTACACCTTC.

V is TRBV28 and J is TRBJ2-5, with 11 bases lining up with TRBD1. The J call may be faulty, since TRBJ2-7 better matches the DNA end. Germline V CDR1 and CDR2: MDHEN, SYDVKM. This CDR3 contains 16 residues. In DNA, the CDR3 is TGTGCCAGCTGTCTAATCCTCGGGACAGGGGGTATCGAGCAGTACTTC. Its translation is CASCLILGTGGIEQYF.